This note documents a single T cell receptor (beta chain) sequence. The data belong to a study of blood T cell repertoires in COVID-19. Study-wide background: Sources were T cells, B-cell-depleted T cells, or PBMCs; the material itself was cDNA or gDNA.

TCRdb keeps only in-frame clones here, not all; method: immunoSEQ multiplex PCR. Among 200,000 or so clones listed, around four fifths were seen once. The V gene lost 6 bases and the J gene lost 8 bases, with 14 bases spanning the gap. The CDR3 has 13 amino acids. Specimen: peripheral blood. V gene TRBV12-3 or TRBV12-4 combines with J gene TRBJ2-1; no reliable D call. The source is a woman aged 25-40 years with acute or convalescent COVID-19. The DNA of the CDR3 is TGTGCCAGCAGGATGCCGAGTGGTCATGAGCAGTTCTTC. It encodes CASRMPSGHEQFF.